The 14 T cell receptor beta chains below were found in one sample sequenced in a study of graft-versus-host responses after intestinal transplantation. Method: immunoSEQ multiplex PCR; TCRdb's copy keeps in-frame clones and lacks some. The table shows around 20,000 clones, with over 75% occurring only once. Sequences were derived from PBMCs, sampled 14 days after transplant. These receptor sequences come from a human patient who received an intestinal transplant, so some T cells may come from the graft donor.

Of note for this clone: Other nucleotide sequences in the sample specify the same CDR3. The CDR3 nucleotides read TGTGCCAGCAGTCCCGGTCTGGGGACCGGATACGAGCAGTACTTC. Translation gives CASSPGLGTGYEQYF. The chain combines TRBV28 with TRBJ2-7; D may be TRBD1 or TRBD2 (5 bases each). Germline CDR1 is MDHEN and CDR2 is SYDVKM. V was clipped by 5 bases and J by 4 bases, with 18 bases between them. This CDR3 spans 15 amino acids.

This clone was picked up a small number of times. The V call is TRBV6-5, the J call TRBJ1-1, with 7 bases identical to TRBD1. Germline CDR1 MNHEY, CDR2 SVGAGI. With V trimmed by 1 base and J by 11 bases, 13 bases remained unmatched. This CDR3 has 15 amino acids. CDR3 residues: CASSYYTVRGLKAFF. The CDR3 coding sequence is TGTGCCAGCAGTTACTATACAGTGAGGGGGCTTAAGGCTTTCTTT.

V usage is TRBV4-1 and J usage is TRBJ2-4; no reliable D call. Germline lookup yields CDR1 MGHRA and CDR2 YSYEKL. The ends were cut back, 1 base at V and 1 base at J, with 8 bases in the middle. This CDR3 region has 15 residues. The CDR3 reads CASSQGGGAKNIQYF. CDR3 sequence (DNA): TGCGCCAGCAGCCAAGGCGGTGGCGCCAAAAACATTCAGTACTTC.

The chain uses TRBV7-2 and TRBJ2-1; maybe TRBD2 (7 bases). V lost 0 bases and J lost 6, with 21 bases in between. In germline, CDR1 is SGHTA, CDR2 FQGNSA. There are 18 residues in the CDR3. CDR3 region: CASSLARVAGAPFNEQFF. Written as DNA, the CDR3 is TGTGCCAGCAGCTTAGCGCGGGTCGCGGGGGCCCCCTTCAATGAGCAGTTCTTC. Combining the CDR3 with reference TRBV7-2 and TRBJ2-1 gives the whole variable domain GAGVSQSPSNKVTEKGKDVELRCDPISGHTALYWYRQSLGQGLEFLIYFQGNSAPDKSGLPSDRFSAERTGGSVSTLTIQRTQQEDSAVYLCASSLARVAGAPFNEQFFGPGTRLTVL.

This chain uses TRBV9 with TRBJ1-4, with D uncertain. The CDR3 contains 12 residues. The V gene lost 4 bases and the J gene lost 12 bases, with 13 bases spanning the gap. CDR1 is SGDLS, CDR2 YYNGEE, per germline. The CDR3: CASSPQQDELFF. The CDR3 region has the DNA TGTGCCAGCAGCCCCCAGCAGGATGAACTGTTTTTT.

The chain couples TRBV9 to TRBJ2-3; perhaps TRBD2 as D (6 bases). CDR1 and CDR2 from the germline V gene are SGDLS and YYNGEE. Trimming took 3 bases from V and 5 from J, leaving 13 bases between them. The CDR3 runs 14 residues. The chain's CDR3 is CASSGRGAGDTQYF. Here the CDR3 DNA reads TGTGCCAGCAGCGGTAGGGGAGCGGGAGATACGCAGTATTTT.

This clone turned up a few times. J is TRBJ1-5 and V is TRBV2, with D hard to call. V was shortened by 6 bases and J by 10 bases, with 13 bases between the two germline ends. The germline V gene has CDR1 SNHLY and CDR2 FYNNEI. This CDR3 contains 12 residues. The CDR3: CASSVPSGPQHF. The CDR3 nucleotides read TGTGCCAGCAGCGTACCTTCGGGACCCCAGCATTTT.

V and J are TRBV7-9 and TRBJ2-2, with D tentatively TRBD1 (6 bases). V was clipped by 5 bases and J by 6 bases, with 7 bases between them. There are 12 residues in the CDR3. Germline V gene data show CDR1 as SEHNR and CDR2 as FQNEAQ (reference sequence). CDR3 DNA: TGTGCCAGCAGCGGGGGCCCCGGGGAGCTGTTTTTT. Its translation is CASSGGPGELFF.

The chain joins TRBV25-1 to TRBJ1-1; TRBD1 aligns across 7 bases. V shed 2 bases, J shed 1 base, and the junction held 1 base outside the gene matches. Germline-derived CDR1 and CDR2 are MGHDK and SYGVNS. The CDR3 spans 14 residues. The chain's CDR3 is CASSERQGNTEAFF. CDR3 sequence (DNA): TGTGCCAGCAGTGAAAGACAGGGGAACACTGAAGCTTTCTTT.

This sequence joins TRBV5-1 and TRBJ1-1; tentatively, D is TRBD1 (6 bases). The ends were cut back, 5 bases at V and 4 bases at J, with 18 bases in the middle. Per the germline V gene, CDR1 is SGHRS and CDR2 is YFSETQ. This CDR3 region has 15 residues. CDR3: CASRPGQSWPTEAFF. The CDR3 DNA follows: TGCGCCAGCAGGCCTGGACAGTCGTGGCCCACTGAAGCTTTCTTT.

The gene calls are TRBV5-1 and TRBJ1-4; the match to TRBD1 covers 8 bases. CDR3 length equals 15 residues. Trimming took 0 bases from V and 7 from J; bases not matched to a gene: 5. Germline CDR1 and CDR2: SGHRS and YFSETQ. The CDR3 DNA reads TGCGCCAGCAGCTTGGGAGGACAGGGTGGTGAAAAACTGTTTTTT. Translating it yields CASSLGGQGGEKLFF.

This clone was seen only a few times. The rearrangement joins TRBV6-1 to TRBJ2-1; 10 positions agree with TRBD2. The germline CDR1 and CDR2 sequences are MNHNS and SASEGT. V lost 2 bases and J lost 2; bases outside the gene matches: 0. CDR3 length: 15 amino acids. The CDR3 region has the DNA TGTGCCAGCAGTGAACTAGCGGGAGCCTACAATGAGCAGTTCTTC. Translating gives CASSELAGAYNEQFF.

V is TRBV4-1 and J is TRBJ2-1; 10 bases line up with TRBD2. V lost 0 bases to trimming and J lost 4 bases; unmatched junction nucleotides: 3. This CDR3 has 16 amino acids. In germline, CDR1 is MGHRA, CDR2 YSYEKL. CDR3 amino acids: CASSQEAGGLYNEQFF. CDR3 sequence (DNA): TGCGCCAGCAGCCAAGAAGCGGGGGGGCTTTACAATGAGCAGTTCTTC.

The chain has TRBV6-4 and TRBJ2-1; 13 nucleotides agree with TRBD2. This CDR3 spans 16 amino acids. The V segment lost 4 bases and the J segment 8 bases; nucleotides outside the gene matches: 8. Per germline, CDR1 MRHNA and CDR2 SNTAGT. This chain's CDR3 is CASSGTGLAGVDEQFF. In nucleotides, the CDR3 is TGTGCCAGCAGTGGCACCGGACTAGCGGGAGTAGATGAGCAGTTCTTC.